Shown below are 32 T cell receptor beta chains from a single sample sequenced in a study of cytomegalovirus exposure and HLA in healthy donors. The PCR employed 60 Vbeta primers together with 13 Jbeta primers. The assay was immunoSEQ multiplex PCR, and TCRdb's table has in-frame clones only and misses some. The sample lists under 150,000 clones, about 59% occurring once. The sequenced sample was PBMCs. These receptor sequences come from a woman in her 40s in good health and CMV-seropositive.

The CDR3 region has the DNA TGTGCCAGCAGTAAGAGCACAGGGACTGAAGCTTTCTTT. The encoded protein is CASSKSTGTEAFF. This chain links TRBV7-6 with TRBJ1-1; D is perhaps TRBD1 (6 bases). In germline, CDR1 is SGHVS, CDR2 FNYEAQ. V lost 6 bases and J 5 bases, leaving 13 bases between the germline ends. CDR3 length: 13 residues.

The chain is built from TRBV28 and TRBJ1-3; D is undetermined. Trimming took off 2 bases at V and 0 bases at J, with 2 bases between the two ends. The CDR3 extends over 13 amino acids. CDR1 is MDHEN and CDR2 is SYDVKM in the germline V gene. The CDR3 here is CASSLHSGNTIYF. The DNA for the CDR3 is TGTGCCAGCAGTTTACACTCTGGAAACACCATATATTTT.

V usage is TRBV19 and J usage is TRBJ2-1, with 7 positions matching TRBD2. The germline CDR1 and CDR2 sequences are LNHDA and SQIVND (reference sequence). The CDR3 spans 15 residues. V shed 4 bases and J 1 base; nucleotides not matched to a gene: 4. The CDR3 loop is CASSTTSESYNEQFF. The CDR3, as DNA: TGTGCCAGTAGTACAACTAGCGAGTCCTACAATGAGCAGTTCTTC.

A few counts support this clone. The V call is TRBV28, the J call TRBJ1-4, with D possibly matching TRBD1 (6 bases). The germline CDR1 and CDR2 sequences are MDHEN and SYDVKM. The CDR3 contains 13 residues. Deletions cut 5 bases from V and 5 bases from J, with 9 bases between. The CDR3 protein is CASSPQGNEKLFF. The CDR3 DNA is TGTGCCAGCAGTCCGCAGGGGAATGAAAAACTGTTTTTT.

Turning to this clone: The junction does not match germline at one end; this may be a read error. This rearrangement joins TRBV10-3 to TRBJ1-5; 7 positions agree with TRBD1. The CDR3 is 16 residues long. The germline gives CDR1 ENHRY, CDR2 SYGVKD. CDR3 in amino acids: CALRGNGTVSNQPQHF. The CDR3 coding sequence is TGTGCCCTCAGGGGGAACGGGACAGTTAGCAATCAGCCCCAGCATTTT.

J is TRBJ2-3 and V is TRBV9, with TRBD2 identical over 11 bases. The CDR3 is made up of 17 amino acids. Trimming cost V 0 bases and J 3 bases; bases outside gene matches: 6. Germline V gene sequence: CDR1 SGDLS, CDR2 YYNGEE. The CDR3 DNA reads as TGTGCCAGCAGCGTAGGGCTAGCGGGAGGAGGGACAGATACGCAGTATTTT. Translating gives CASSVGLAGGGTDTQYF.

This clone was observed a few times. The rearrangement joins TRBV7-3 to TRBJ2-3; D is possibly TRBD2 (6 bases). Trimming left V 5 bases short and J 2 bases short, with 23 bases between. Germline CDR1 is SGHTA and CDR2 is FQGTGA. The CDR3 runs to 18 residues. The CDR3 nucleotides are TGTGCCAGCAGCCCTGGGGAGGCGTGGGCAGCATACACAGATACGCAGTATTTT. It codes for CASSPGEAWAAYTDTQYF.

The V gene is TRBV19, the J gene TRBJ2-7; TRBD1 aligns across 7 bases. The V and J ends lost 6 bases and 3 bases, in that order; junction bases with no gene match: 5. This CDR3 has 13 amino acids. Germline V gene data show CDR1 as LNHDA and CDR2 as SQIVND (reference sequence). This CDR3 reads CASSRDRGYEQYF. CDR3 nucleotide sequence: TGTGCCAGTAGCCGGGACAGAGGCTACGAGCAGTACTTC.

This clone came up once. V and J are TRBV19 and TRBJ1-1; 7 bases align to TRBD1. Germline V gene lookup returns CDR1 LNHDA and CDR2 SQIVND (reference sequence). CDR3 length: 13 amino acids. The J segment lost 3 bases and the V segment lost 7 bases, leaving 5 bases of the junction unmatched. CDR3 sequence reads: CASTQTGYTEAFF. The CDR3 nucleotides are TGTGCCAGTACTCAGACAGGGTACACTGAAGCTTTCTTT.

This clone was seen a few times. The chain uses TRBV7-2 and TRBJ1-2, with TRBD1 matching 9 bases. This CDR3 contains 16 residues. Per germline, CDR1 SGHTA and CDR2 FQGNSA. Germline trimming cut 5 bases from V and 4 bases from J; bases unmatched to any gene: 11. The CDR3 DNA reads TGTGCCAGCAGCCTCGATTCCTCGGACAGGGGCTATGGCTACACCTTC. Translated: CASSLDSSDRGYGYTF.

Comment on this clone: The junction departs from the called germline gene at one end, perhaps through a read error. The rearrangement uses TRBV30 and TRBJ2-1; weak D call: TRBD2 (7 bases). This CDR3 is 12 amino acids long. Germline V lookup: CDR1 GTSNPN, CDR2 SVGIG (reference sequence). As DNA, the CDR3 is TGTGCGGGGGGGCACCACTACGATGAGCAGTTCTTC. It is translated as CAGGHHYDEQFF.

The V gene is TRBV10-3, the J gene TRBJ1-6; no clear D gene. CDR3 length: 13 residues. Germline-derived CDR1 and CDR2 are ENHRY and SYGVKD. V was trimmed by 0 bases and J by 10 bases, leaving 7 bases between them. The CDR3 sequence: CAISESEESPLHF. DNA of the CDR3: TGTGCCATCAGTGAGTCAGAGGAGTCACCCCTCCACTTT.

The chain recombines TRBV30 with TRBJ2-7; 10 nucleotides align to TRBD2. CDR3 length equals 14 residues. CDR1 GTSNPN and CDR2 SVGIG come from the germline V gene (reference sequence). J lost 7 bases, V lost 3 bases, and 9 bases had no gene match. As DNA, the CDR3 is TGTGCCTGGAGGTTTCTAGCGGGAGCGAATGAGCAGTACTTC. Protein sequence: CAWRFLAGANEQYF. Supplemented by reference TRBV30 and TRBJ2-7, the full variable domain reads SQTIHQWPATLVQPVGSPLSLECTVEGTSNPNLYWYRQAAGRGLQLLFYSVGIGQISSEVPQNLSASRPQDRQFILSSKKLLLSDSGFYLCAWRFLAGANEQYFGPGTRLTVT.

V usage is TRBV5-4 and J usage is TRBJ1-1; maybe TRBD1 (5 bases). The CDR3 runs 13 residues. V lost 3 bases to trimming and J lost 1 base, with 7 bases between them. Germline loops: CDR1 SGHNT, CDR2 YYREEE (reference sequence). The CDR3 coding sequence is TGTGCCAGCAGCTCGACAGAGAACACTGAAGCTTTCTTT. This translates into CASSSTENTEAFF.

The chain joins TRBV7-8 to TRBJ1-2, with a possible D match to TRBD1 (6 bases). The CDR3 length is 14 residues. CDR1 SGHVS and CDR2 FQNEAQ come from the germline V gene. Between the trimmed V and J ends, which lost 1 base and 7 bases, there was a span of 13 bases. The CDR3 spells CASSLVGGAGGYTF. The CDR3 nucleotides are TGTGCCAGCAGCTTAGTAGGGGGGGCCGGTGGCTACACCTTC.

A few counts support this clone. The chain employs TRBV7-6 and TRBJ2-5; D gene uncertain. Trimming left V 3 bases short and J 5 bases short, with 4 bases between. CDR1 is SGHVS and CDR2 is FNYEAQ in the germline V gene. There are 11 residues in the CDR3. The DNA for the CDR3 is TGTGCCAGCAGCTTTATGGAGACCCAGTACTTC. This gives the protein CASSFMETQYF.

This chain uses TRBV11-2 with TRBJ2-1; 16 bases fit TRBD2. Per germline, CDR1 SGHAT and CDR2 FQNNGV. V lost 4 bases, J lost 12 bases, and 12 bases stayed unmatched. CDR3 size: 17 residues. The CDR3 DNA is TGTGCCAGCAGCTACGGGGGACTAGCGGGAGGGGGCGGGGGGCAGTTCTTC. Residues: CASSYGGLAGGGGGQFF.

The gene calls are TRBV7-2 and TRBJ1-2, with 10 positions matching TRBD1. Germline values: CDR1 SGHTA, CDR2 FQGNSA. Unmatched junction bases numbered 8, after V lost 6 bases and J lost 4 bases. This CDR3 spans 15 amino acids. CDR3 in amino acids: CASSSTGGAGYGYTF. CDR3 coding DNA: TGTGCCAGCAGTTCGACAGGGGGCGCAGGCTATGGCTACACCTTC.

The chain is built from TRBV7-3 and TRBJ1-2; D remains unclear. V lost 4 bases and J lost 2, with 8 bases in between. CDR3 size: 13 residues. The germline CDR1 and CDR2 sequences are SGHTA and FQGTGA. In DNA, the CDR3 is TGTGCCAGCAGCTACGGACTAAACTATGGCTACACCTTC. It is translated as CASSYGLNYGYTF.

The V call is TRBV18, the J call TRBJ1-1, with TRBD1 matching over 7 bases. V shed 2 bases, J shed 6 bases, and the junction held 12 bases outside the gene matches. The CDR3 consists of 16 residues. Looked up from germline, CDR1 is KGHSH and CDR2 is LQKENI. The CDR3 reads CASSPFGAGGYSEAFF. DNA of the CDR3: TGTGCCAGCTCACCATTTGGCGCAGGGGGTTACTCTGAAGCTTTCTTT.

The rearrangement joins TRBV19 to TRBJ2-7; weak D call: TRBD2 (6 bases). Germline CDR1 and CDR2: LNHDA and SQIVND (reference sequence). Trimming removed 5 bases from V and 3 bases from J, with 11 bases in between. The CDR3 runs 13 residues. The CDR3: CASSVGGGYEQYF. The CDR3 bases are TGTGCCAGTAGTGTGGGGGGAGGCTACGAGCAGTACTTC.

The chain couples TRBV5-4 to TRBJ2-3, with TRBD1 identical over 8 bases. V was clipped by 4 bases and J by 0 bases; unmatched bases: 10. The length of the CDR3 is 17 residues. Per germline, CDR1 SGHNT and CDR2 YYREEE (reference sequence). CDR3 bases: TGTGCCAGCAGCCAAAGGACCAGGACAGGGAGCACAGATACGCAGTATTTT. Its protein product is CASSQRTRTGSTDTQYF.

This clone was seen more than once but under ten times. The chain carries TRBV19 and TRBJ1-1; tentatively, D is TRBD1 (6 bases). Germline lookup yields CDR1 LNHDA and CDR2 SQIVND (reference sequence). The V and J ends lost 10 bases and 0 bases respectively, with 24 bases between them. This CDR3 has 17 amino acids. The CDR3 spells CATTGSRTGFMNTEAFF. Written as DNA, the CDR3 is TGTGCCACCACAGGGAGCCGTACAGGTTTCATGAACACTGAAGCTTTCTTT. The full variable domain, rest sourced from reference TRBV19 and TRBJ1-1, is DGGITQSPKYLFRKEGQNVTLSCEQNLNHDAMYWYRQDPGQGLRLIYYSQIVNDFQKGDIAEGYSVSREKKESFPLTVTSAQKNPTAFYLCATTGSRTGFMNTEAFFGQGTRLTVV.

This chain uses TRBV11-1 with TRBJ2-3; 9 nucleotides align to TRBD1. V dropped 5 bases and J dropped 1; count of bases not matched to a gene: 4. Germline-derived CDR1 and CDR2 are SGHAT and FQDESV (reference sequence). The CDR3 has 15 amino acids. CDR3 DNA: TGTGCCAGCAGCGAGGGGGACAGGGGCACAGATACGCAGTATTTT. It translates to CASSEGDRGTDTQYF.

This rearrangement joins TRBV2 to TRBJ2-5, with a possible D match to TRBD2 (6 bases). The ends were cut back, 6 bases at V and 1 base at J, with 9 bases in the middle. CDR1 and CDR2 (germline): SNHLY, FYNNEI. The CDR3 has 13 amino acids. CDR3 in amino acids: CASRASVQETQYF. In DNA, the CDR3 is TGTGCCAGCAGGGCTAGCGTCCAAGAGACCCAGTACTTC.

There are a few counts of this clone. This chain uses TRBV7-3 with TRBJ2-1; 9 bases match TRBD1. V dropped 5 bases and J dropped 0; count of bases not matched to a gene: 11. The CDR3 totals 18 residues. From germline, CDR1 is SGHTA and CDR2 FQGTGA. The CDR3 sequence is CASSPQGTGFDSYNEQFF. Written as DNA, the CDR3 is TGTGCCAGCAGCCCCCAAGGGACAGGGTTCGACTCCTACAATGAGCAGTTCTTC.

This rearrangement joins TRBV7-2 to TRBJ1-1; possible D gene TRBD1, 5 bases. This CDR3 comprises 16 residues. Trimming stripped 2 bases from V and 4 bases from J, with 17 bases between. Per germline, CDR1 SGHTA and CDR2 FQGNSA. CDR3 amino acids: CASSLSTDPGPTEAFF. CDR3 in DNA: TGTGCCAGCAGCTTATCTACCGATCCAGGGCCCACTGAAGCTTTCTTT.

This sequence joins TRBV5-5 and TRBJ1-1, with 7 bases fitting TRBD1. The CDR3 sequence is 13 residues long. Unmatched junction bases numbered 2, after V lost 1 base and J lost 5 bases. The germline V gene has CDR1 SGHKS and CDR2 YYEKEE (reference sequence). CDR3 residues: CASSLPGGTEAFF. In DNA, the CDR3 is TGTGCCAGCAGCTTGCCAGGGGGGACTGAAGCTTTCTTT.

The DNA for the CDR3 is TGTGCCAGCGGGGCCCAGACCTACACTGAAGCTTTCTTT. This codes for CASGAQTYTEAFF. The chain joins TRBV28 to TRBJ1-1, with a weak D call TRBD1 (5 bases). This CDR3 has 13 residues. Germline assignment: CDR1 MDHEN and CDR2 SYDVKM. V dropped 8 bases and J dropped 3 bases, with 13 bases sitting between them.

J is TRBJ2-3 and V is TRBV7-2; D is uncertain. The CDR3 runs 13 residues. V was trimmed by 8 bases and J by 2 bases, leaving 11 bases between them. The germline CDR1 and CDR2 sequences are SGHTA and FQGNSA. The CDR3 DNA is TGTGCCAGCGCTCGCCAGAACACAGATACGCAGTATTTT. Protein product: CASARQNTDTQYF.

The V and J genes are TRBV4-3 and TRBJ2-7, with unresolved D. The V gene's germline CDR1 is LGHNA and CDR2 YSLEER. V lost 2 bases and J lost 2, with 13 bases in between. CDR3 length equals 15 residues. This chain's CDR3 is CASSQFRGVAYEQYF. The CDR3 DNA is TGCGCCAGCAGCCAATTCCGAGGAGTAGCCTACGAGCAGTACTTC.

This sequence joins TRBV7-9 and TRBJ2-1, with TRBD2 matching 7 bases. Germline CDR1 reads SEHNR; CDR2 reads FQNEAQ (reference sequence). The length of the CDR3 is 13 residues. V dropped 5 bases and J dropped 5; count of bases not matched to a gene: 3. CDR3 in DNA: TGTGCCAGCAGCCCCGGACTAGACAATGAGCAGTTCTTC. Translating gives CASSPGLDNEQFF. Full variable domain (rest looked up from reference TRBV7-9 and TRBJ2-1): DTGVSQNPRHKITKRGQNVTFRCDPISEHNRLYWYRQTLGQGPEFLTYFQNEAQLEKSRLLSDRFSAERPKGSFSTLEIQRTEQGDSAMYLCASSPGLDNEQFFGPGTRLTVL.